Sequencing of this TCR beta chain was carried out in a study of shared clonotypes between healthy human individuals. Study information: The donors, a couple of women and three men, were aged 18 to 49.

The CDR3 sequence is 15 residues long. Germline V CDR1 and CDR2: SGHRS, YFSETQ. Trimming cost V 1 base and J 7 bases; bases outside gene matches: 7. The assay used deep level. Using immunoSEQ multiplex PCR, the repertoire was profiled, and TCRdb retains in-frame clones only, with some absent. The repertoire consists of about 1 million clones, with under 80% occurring once and the leading ten covering over 1.3%. The chain couples TRBV5-1 to TRBJ1-4; 7 nucleotides agree with TRBD1. The specimen was memory CD4+ T cells sorted from blood. The subset here: CD45RA-negative fraction. This clonotype originated in a man aged 18 to 30 in good health. The chain's CDR3 is CASSLLGTDGEKLFF. For the CDR3, the DNA is TGCGCCAGCAGCTTGTTAGGGACAGATGGTGAAAAACTGTTTTTT.